These T cell receptor beta chains were read from a single sample in a study of early T cells in non-severe SARS-CoV-2 infection. TCRdb reprocessed the 5' RACE reads via MiXCR and lists one record per CDR3 protein. The sample has more than 70,000 distinct CDR3 sequences, roughly an eighth seen once. Sequencing was performed on whole blood. Source of these receptors: an adult who was a healthcare worker with PCR-confirmed SARS-CoV-2 infection or an uninfected control (not recorded which). Each CDR3 is given with its conserved first and last residue.

CDR3: CASSLGTLEETQYF
J: TRBJ2-5
V: TRBV7-2

CDR3: CASRGGAFGEKLFF
J: TRBJ1-4
V: TRBV27

CDR3: CASSRTENTEAFF
J: TRBJ1-1
V: TRBV9

CDR3: CASSPGLAGADTDTQYF
J: TRBJ2-3
V: TRBV12-3/TRBV12-4

CDR3: CSALAGIHTDTQYF
J: TRBJ2-3
V: TRBV29-1

CDR3: CASSYTGFWYTEAFF
J: TRBJ1-1
V: TRBV28

CDR3: CASSLTGTGVYEQYF
J: TRBJ2-7
V: TRBV6-6

CDR3: CASRLDTWNTEAFF
J: TRBJ1-1
V: TRBV12-3/TRBV12-4

CDR3: CSVDVQAQGANVLTF
J: TRBJ2-6
V: TRBV29-1

CDR3: CASSLAEEGYTF
J: TRBJ1-2
V: TRBV7-2

CDR3: CSVGALQTQYF
J: TRBJ2-5
V: TRBV29-1

CDR3: CSARDQQAQETQYF
J: TRBJ2-5
V: TRBV20-1

CDR3: CATSTDRSSYNSPLHF
J: TRBJ1-6
V: TRBV15

CDR3: CASSPPSADTQYF
J: TRBJ2-3
V: TRBV9